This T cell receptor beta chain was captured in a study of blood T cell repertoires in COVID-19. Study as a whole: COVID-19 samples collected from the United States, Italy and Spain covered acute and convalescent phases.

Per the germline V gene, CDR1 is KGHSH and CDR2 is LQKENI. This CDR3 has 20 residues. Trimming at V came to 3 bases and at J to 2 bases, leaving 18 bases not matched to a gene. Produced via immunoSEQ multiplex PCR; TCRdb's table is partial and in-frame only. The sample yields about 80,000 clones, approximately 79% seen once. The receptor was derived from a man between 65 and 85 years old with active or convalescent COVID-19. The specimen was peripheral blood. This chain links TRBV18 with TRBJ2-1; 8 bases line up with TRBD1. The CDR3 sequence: CASSPFRQGSSLLTYNEQFF. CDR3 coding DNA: TGTGCCAGCTCACCCTTTAGACAGGGGTCCTCCCTCCTGACCTACAATGAGCAGTTCTTC.